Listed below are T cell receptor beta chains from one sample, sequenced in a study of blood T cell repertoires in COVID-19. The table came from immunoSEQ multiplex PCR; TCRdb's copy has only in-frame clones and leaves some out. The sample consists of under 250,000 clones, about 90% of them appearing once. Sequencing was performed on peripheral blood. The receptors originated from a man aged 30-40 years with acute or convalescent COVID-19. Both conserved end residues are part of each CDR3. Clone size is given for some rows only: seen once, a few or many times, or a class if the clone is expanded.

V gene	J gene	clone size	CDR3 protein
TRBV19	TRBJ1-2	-	CASTNHIAGYTF
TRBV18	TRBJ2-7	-	CASSPTSESGLEQYF
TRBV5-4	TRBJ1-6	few	CASSPGGGSPLHF
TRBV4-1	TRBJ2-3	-	CASSYGGGQDTQYF
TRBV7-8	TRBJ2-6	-	CASFRSGANVLTF
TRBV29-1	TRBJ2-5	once	CSTPGTGQETQYF
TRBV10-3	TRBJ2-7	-	CAISWDRTYEQYF
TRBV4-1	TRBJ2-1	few	CASSQAGRVGGEQFF
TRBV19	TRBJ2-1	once	CASSIDQSRLAAYNEQFF
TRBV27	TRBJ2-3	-	CASRTSRTDTQYF
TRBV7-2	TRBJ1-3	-	CASSSLSPGGTGNTIYF
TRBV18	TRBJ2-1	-	CASSPLLAGGNEQFF
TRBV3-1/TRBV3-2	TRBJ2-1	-	CASSQGDRGNEQFF
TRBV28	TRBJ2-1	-	CASRRGRDPYNEQFF
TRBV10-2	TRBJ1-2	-	CASSSDRGGYTF
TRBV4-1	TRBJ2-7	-	CASSRLKGGGRPYEQYF
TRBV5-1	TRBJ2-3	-	CASSLVRGVVGTDTQYF